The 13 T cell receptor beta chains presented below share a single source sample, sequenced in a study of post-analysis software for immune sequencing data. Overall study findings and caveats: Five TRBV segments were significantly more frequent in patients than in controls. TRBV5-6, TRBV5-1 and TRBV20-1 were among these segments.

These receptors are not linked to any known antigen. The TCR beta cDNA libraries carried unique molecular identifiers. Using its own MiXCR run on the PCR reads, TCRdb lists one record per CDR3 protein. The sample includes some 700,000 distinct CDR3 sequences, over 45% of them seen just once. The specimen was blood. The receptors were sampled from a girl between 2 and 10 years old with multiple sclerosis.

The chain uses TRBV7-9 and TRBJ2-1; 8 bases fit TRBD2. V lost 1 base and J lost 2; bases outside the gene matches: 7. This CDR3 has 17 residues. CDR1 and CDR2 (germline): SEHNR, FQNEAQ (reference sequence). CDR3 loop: CASSLGSGGNTYNEQFF. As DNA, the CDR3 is TGTGCCAGCAGCTTAGGGTCGGGGGGGAATACCTACAATGAGCAGTTCTTC.

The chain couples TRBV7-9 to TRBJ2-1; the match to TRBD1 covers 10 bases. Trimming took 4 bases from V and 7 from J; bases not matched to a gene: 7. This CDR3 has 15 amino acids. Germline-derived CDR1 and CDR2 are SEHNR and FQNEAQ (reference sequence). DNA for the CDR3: TGTGCCAGCAGCTCCGAGGGACAGGGGATGAATGAGCAGTTCTTC. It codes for CASSSEGQGMNEQFF.

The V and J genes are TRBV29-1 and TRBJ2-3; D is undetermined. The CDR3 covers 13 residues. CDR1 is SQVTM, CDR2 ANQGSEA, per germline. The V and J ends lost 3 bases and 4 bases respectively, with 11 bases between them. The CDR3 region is CSVEGWKADTQYF. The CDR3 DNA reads TGCAGCGTTGAGGGGTGGAAGGCAGATACGCAGTATTTT.

CDR3 DNA: TGCGCCAGCAGTGAATTAGTGAACACTGAAGCTTTCTTT. Translating it yields CASSELVNTEAFF. V and J are TRBV10-1 and TRBJ1-1; D is uncertain. This CDR3 contains 13 residues. Trimming cost V 3 bases and J 0 bases, with 5 bases left between them. Germline-derived CDR1 and CDR2 are WNHNN and SYGVQD (reference sequence).

Written as DNA, the CDR3 is TGCAGCGTGGATTCTAGTTCGGGGCTGAGTGAGCAGTTCTTC. Amino acids: CSVDSSSGLSEQFF. The chain couples TRBV29-1 to TRBJ2-1; D is tentatively TRBD1 or TRBD2 (5 bases each). CDR1 SQVTM and CDR2 ANQGSEA come from the germline V gene. CDR3 length: 14 amino acids. Trimming stripped 6 bases from V and 9 bases from J, with 21 bases between.

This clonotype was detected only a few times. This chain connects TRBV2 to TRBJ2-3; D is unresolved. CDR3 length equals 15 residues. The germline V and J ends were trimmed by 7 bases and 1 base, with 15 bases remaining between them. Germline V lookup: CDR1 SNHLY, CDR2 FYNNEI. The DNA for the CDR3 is TGTGCCAGCACTAGGACGACTGTTGGCACAGATACGCAGTATTTT. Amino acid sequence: CASTRTTVGTDTQYF. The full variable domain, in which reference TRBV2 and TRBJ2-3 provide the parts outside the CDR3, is EPEVTQTPSHQVTQMGQEVILRCVPISNHLYFYWYRQILGQKVEFLVSFYNNEISEKSEIFDDQFSVERPDGSNFTLKIRSTKLEDSAMYFCASTRTTVGTDTQYFGPGTRLTVL.

The CDR3 region is CASSLEQGNLQETQYF. CDR3 bases: TGTGCCAGCAGCTTGGAACAGGGGAACCTTCAAGAGACCCAGTACTTC. The V gene is TRBV5-5, the J gene TRBJ2-5; 7 nucleotides line up with TRBD1. V lost 0 bases to trimming and J lost 2 bases; unmatched junction nucleotides: 7. The germline V gene encodes CDR1 SGHKS and CDR2 YYEKEE (reference sequence). CDR3 length equals 16 residues. The full variable domain, with the rest looked up from reference TRBV5-5 and TRBJ2-5, is DAGVTQSPTHLIKTRGQQVTLRCSPISGHKSVSWYQQVLGQGPQFIFQYYEKEERGRGNFPDRFSARQFPNYSSELNVNALLLGDSALYLCASSLEQGNLQETQYFGPGTRLLVL.

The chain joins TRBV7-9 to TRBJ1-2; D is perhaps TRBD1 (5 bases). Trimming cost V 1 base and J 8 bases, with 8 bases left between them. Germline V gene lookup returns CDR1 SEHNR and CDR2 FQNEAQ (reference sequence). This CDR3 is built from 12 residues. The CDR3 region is CASSLEGLGYTF. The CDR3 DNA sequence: TGTGCCAGCAGCTTAGAGGGACTCGGCTACACCTTC.

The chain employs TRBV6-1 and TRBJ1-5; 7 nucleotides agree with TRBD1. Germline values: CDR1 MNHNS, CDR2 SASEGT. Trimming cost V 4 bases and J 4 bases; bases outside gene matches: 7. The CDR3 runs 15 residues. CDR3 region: CASSVAGGANQPQHF. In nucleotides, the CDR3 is TGTGCCAGCAGTGTGGCAGGGGGTGCAAATCAGCCCCAGCATTTT.

The CDR3 region is CASSGTGVLHNEQFF. CDR3 DNA sequence: TGTGCCAGCAGTGGGACAGGGGTTCTCCACAATGAGCAGTTCTTC. The chain couples TRBV12-3 or TRBV12-4 to TRBJ2-1, with TRBD1 identical over 10 bases. The CDR3 runs 15 residues. Germline trimming cut 5 bases from V and 5 bases from J; bases unmatched to any gene: 6.

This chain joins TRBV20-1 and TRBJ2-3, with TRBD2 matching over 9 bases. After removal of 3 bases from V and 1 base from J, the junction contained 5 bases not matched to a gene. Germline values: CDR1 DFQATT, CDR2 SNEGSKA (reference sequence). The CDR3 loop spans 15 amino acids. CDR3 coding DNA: TGCAGTGCTAGCCCCCGGACTAGCGGCACAGATACGCAGTATTTT. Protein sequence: CSASPRTSGTDTQYF.

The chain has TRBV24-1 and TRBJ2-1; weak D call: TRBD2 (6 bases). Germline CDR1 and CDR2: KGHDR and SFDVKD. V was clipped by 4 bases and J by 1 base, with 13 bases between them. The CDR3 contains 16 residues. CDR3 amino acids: CATSEDRESSYNEQFF. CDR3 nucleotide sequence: TGTGCCACCAGTGAAGATCGGGAGAGTTCCTACAATGAGCAGTTCTTC.

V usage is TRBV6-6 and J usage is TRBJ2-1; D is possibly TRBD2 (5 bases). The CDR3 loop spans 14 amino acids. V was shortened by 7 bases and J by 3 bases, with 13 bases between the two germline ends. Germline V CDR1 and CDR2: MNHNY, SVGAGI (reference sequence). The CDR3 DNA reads TGTGCCAGCACCACGGGAACTAACTACAATGAGCAGTTCTTC. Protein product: CASTTGTNYNEQFF.